This TCR beta chain appears in the sequencing data of a study of tumor-infiltrating lymphocytes in primary liver carcinoma. General observations from the study: With p = 0.039, the top-250-clone fraction in tumors significantly exceeded that in blood. All five tumor regions shared only about 8-25% of top clones.

From around 0.5 ug total RNA, TCR beta cDNA was generated with a primer in the constant region. It was through three nested multiplex PCR rounds of slightly modified ARM-PCR that TCR beta libraries arose. The first two PCR rounds used TRBV1-TRBV30 forward primers with a C-beta reverse primer, 10 to 11 cycles each. Each CDR3 protein gets one entry after TCRdb re-called the multiplex PCR reads with MiXCR. This sample has about 110,000 distinct CDR3 sequences; roughly 80% occur once, and the top ten carry about a fifth. CDR1 is SQVTM and CDR2 is ANQGSEA in the germline V gene. This CDR3 has 13 residues. Concerning this clonotype itself: The antigen remains undetermined. One end of the junction fails to match germline, which may point to a read error.

Bulk tissue was left unsorted, and RNA and DNA were co-extracted from 20-30 mg of it. The V and J genes are TRBV29-1 and TRBJ2-1; TRBD2 matches 12 bases. The sequenced material came from liver tumor tissue from sampling region 3. The subset was: tumor region T3, left-lateral pole. The clonotype was recovered from a man aged 40-50 years with primary liver carcinoma and hepatitis B virus infection. CDR3 residues: CSGTSGKLHEQLF. The CDR3, as DNA: TGCAGCGGGACTAGCGGGAAGCTCCATGAGCAATTATTC.